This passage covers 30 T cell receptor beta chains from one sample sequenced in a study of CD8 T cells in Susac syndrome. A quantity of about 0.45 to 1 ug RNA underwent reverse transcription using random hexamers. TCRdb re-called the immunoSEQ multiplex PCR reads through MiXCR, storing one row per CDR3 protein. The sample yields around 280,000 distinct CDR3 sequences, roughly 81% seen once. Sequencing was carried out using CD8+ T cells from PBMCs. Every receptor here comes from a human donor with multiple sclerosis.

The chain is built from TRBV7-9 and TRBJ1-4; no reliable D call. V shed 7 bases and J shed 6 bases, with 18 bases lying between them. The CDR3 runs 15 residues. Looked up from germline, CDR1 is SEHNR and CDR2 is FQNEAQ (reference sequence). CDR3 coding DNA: TGTGCCAGCACCCCAGCGTTCACAGAGGATGAAAAACTGTTTTTT. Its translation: CASTPAFTEDEKLFF.

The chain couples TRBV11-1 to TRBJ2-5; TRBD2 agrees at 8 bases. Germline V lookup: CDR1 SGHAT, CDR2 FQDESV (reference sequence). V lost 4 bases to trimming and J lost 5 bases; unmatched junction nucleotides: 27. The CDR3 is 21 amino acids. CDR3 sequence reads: CASSSLLRRGVAGPFEETQYF. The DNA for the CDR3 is TGTGCCAGCAGCTCCCTTTTGCGACGGGGGGTAGCGGGGCCCTTTGAGGAGACCCAGTACTTC.

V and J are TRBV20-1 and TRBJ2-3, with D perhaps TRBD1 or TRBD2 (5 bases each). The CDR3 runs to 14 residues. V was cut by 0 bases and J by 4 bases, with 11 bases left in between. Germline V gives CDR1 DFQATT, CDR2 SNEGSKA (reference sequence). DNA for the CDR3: TGCAGTGCTAGAGATTTGGGGGTCTCAGATACGCAGTATTTT. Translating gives CSARDLGVSDTQYF.

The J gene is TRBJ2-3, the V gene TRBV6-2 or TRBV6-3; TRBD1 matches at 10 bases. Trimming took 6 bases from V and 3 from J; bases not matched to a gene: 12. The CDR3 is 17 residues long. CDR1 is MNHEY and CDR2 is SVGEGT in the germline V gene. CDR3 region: CASSLGQGVVGTDTQYF. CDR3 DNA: TGTGCCAGCAGCCTTGGACAGGGGGTGGTTGGGACAGATACGCAGTATTTT.

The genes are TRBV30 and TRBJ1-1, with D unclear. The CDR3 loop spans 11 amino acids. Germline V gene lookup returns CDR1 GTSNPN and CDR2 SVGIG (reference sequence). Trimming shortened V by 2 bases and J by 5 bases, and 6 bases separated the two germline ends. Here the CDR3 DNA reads TGTGCCTGGAGTAGTGGGACTGAAGCTTTCTTT. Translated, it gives CAWSSGTEAFF.

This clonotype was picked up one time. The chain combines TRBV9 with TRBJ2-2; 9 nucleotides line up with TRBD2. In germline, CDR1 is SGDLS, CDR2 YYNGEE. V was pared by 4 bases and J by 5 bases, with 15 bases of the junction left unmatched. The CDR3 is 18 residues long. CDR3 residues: CASSLRGAGGPGTGELFF. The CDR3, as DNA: TGTGCCAGCAGCCTCAGGGGTGCGGGAGGGCCGGGGACCGGGGAGCTGTTTTTT.

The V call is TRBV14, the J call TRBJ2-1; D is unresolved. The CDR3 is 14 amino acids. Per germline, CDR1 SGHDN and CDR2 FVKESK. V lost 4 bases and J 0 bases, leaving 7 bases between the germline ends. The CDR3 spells CASSLKVSYNEQFF. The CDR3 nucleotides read TGTGCCAGCAGCCTTAAAGTCTCCTACAATGAGCAGTTCTTC. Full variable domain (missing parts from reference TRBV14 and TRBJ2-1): EAGVTQFPSHSVIEKGQTVTLRCDPISGHDNLYWYRRVMGKEIKFLLHFVKESKQDESGMPNNRFLAERTGGTYSTLKVQPAELEDSGVYFCASSLKVSYNEQFFGPGTRLTVL.

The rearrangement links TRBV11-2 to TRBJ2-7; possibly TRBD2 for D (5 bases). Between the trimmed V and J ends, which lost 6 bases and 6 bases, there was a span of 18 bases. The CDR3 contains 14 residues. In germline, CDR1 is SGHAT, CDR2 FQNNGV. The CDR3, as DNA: TGTGCCAGCAGACCCGGACTGGAGCGAAGCGAGCAGTACTTC. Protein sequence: CASRPGLERSEQYF.

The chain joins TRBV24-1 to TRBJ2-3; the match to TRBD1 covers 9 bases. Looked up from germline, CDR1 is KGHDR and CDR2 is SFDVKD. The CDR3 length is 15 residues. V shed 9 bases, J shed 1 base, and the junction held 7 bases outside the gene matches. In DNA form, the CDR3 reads TGTGCCACCGAGACCGGGACAGGGCGCACAGATACGCAGTATTTT. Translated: CATETGTGRTDTQYF.

The chain's CDR3 is CASSRSLAGGLSGELFF. For the CDR3, the DNA is TGTGCCAGCAGCCGCTCGCTAGCGGGAGGTCTGTCGGGGGAGCTGTTTTTT. The V and J genes are TRBV7-9 and TRBJ2-2; 11 positions match TRBD2. Trimming cost V 5 bases and J 8 bases; bases outside gene matches: 13. The CDR3 totals 17 residues. Per germline, CDR1 SEHNR and CDR2 FQNEAQ (reference sequence).

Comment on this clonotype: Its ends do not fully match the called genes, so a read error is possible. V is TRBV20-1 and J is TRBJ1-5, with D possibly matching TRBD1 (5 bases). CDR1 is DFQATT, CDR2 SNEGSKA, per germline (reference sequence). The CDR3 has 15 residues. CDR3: CSAGDPGLGNQPQHF. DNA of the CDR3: TGCAGTGCTGGAGATCCAGGGCTTGGCAATCAGCCCCAGCATTTT.

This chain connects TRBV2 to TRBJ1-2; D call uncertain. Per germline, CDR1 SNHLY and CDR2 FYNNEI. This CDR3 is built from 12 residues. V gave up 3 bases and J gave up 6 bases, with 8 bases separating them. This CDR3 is CASSDRSDGYTF. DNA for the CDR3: TGTGCCAGCAGTGACAGGTCTGATGGCTACACCTTC.

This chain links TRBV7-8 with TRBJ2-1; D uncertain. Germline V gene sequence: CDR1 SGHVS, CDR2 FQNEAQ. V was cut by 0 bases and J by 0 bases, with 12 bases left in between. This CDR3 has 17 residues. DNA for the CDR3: TGTGCCAGCAGCTTAGCAAGGGCGCCGAGCTCCTACAATGAGCAGTTCTTC. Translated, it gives CASSLARAPSSYNEQFF.

DNA of the CDR3: TGTGCCAGCAGCTTGACCGGGACTAGCGGGAGCTACGAGCAGTACTTC. Amino acid sequence: CASSLTGTSGSYEQYF. The V gene is TRBV7-9, the J gene TRBJ2-7; 14 nucleotides agree with TRBD2. V dropped 3 bases and J dropped 3; count of bases not matched to a gene: 4. Germline V gene lookup returns CDR1 SEHNR and CDR2 FQNEAQ (reference sequence). The CDR3 runs to 16 residues.

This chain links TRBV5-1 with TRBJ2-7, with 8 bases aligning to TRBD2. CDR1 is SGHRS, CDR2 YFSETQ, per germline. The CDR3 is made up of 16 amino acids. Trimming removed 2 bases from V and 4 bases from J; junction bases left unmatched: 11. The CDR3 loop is CASSFVGGRTRYEQYF. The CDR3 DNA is TGCGCCAGCAGCTTCGTGGGCGGGAGGACGAGGTACGAGCAGTACTTC.

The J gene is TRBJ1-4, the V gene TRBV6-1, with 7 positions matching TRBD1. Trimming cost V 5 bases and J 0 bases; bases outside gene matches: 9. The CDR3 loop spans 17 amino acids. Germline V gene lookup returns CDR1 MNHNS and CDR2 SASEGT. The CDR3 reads CASSPMGQLATNEKLFF. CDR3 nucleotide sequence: TGTGCCAGCAGTCCTATGGGACAGCTTGCAACTAATGAAAAACTGTTTTTT.

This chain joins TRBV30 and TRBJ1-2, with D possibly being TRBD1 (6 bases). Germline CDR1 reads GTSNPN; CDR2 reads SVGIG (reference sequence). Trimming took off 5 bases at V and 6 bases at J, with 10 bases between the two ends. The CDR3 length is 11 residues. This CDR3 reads CAWRRGHGYTF. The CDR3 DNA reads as TGTGCCTGGCGCAGGGGTCATGGCTACACCTTC.

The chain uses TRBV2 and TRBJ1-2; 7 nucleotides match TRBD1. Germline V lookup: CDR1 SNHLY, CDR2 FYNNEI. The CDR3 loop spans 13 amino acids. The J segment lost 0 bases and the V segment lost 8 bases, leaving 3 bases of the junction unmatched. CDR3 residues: CASGTGANYGYTF. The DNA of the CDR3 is TGTGCCAGCGGTACAGGGGCTAACTATGGCTACACCTTC.

The CDR3 reads CASSPLRGGGEQYF. In DNA form, the CDR3 reads TGTGCCAGCAGCCCCCTAAGAGGAGGGGGCGAGCAGTACTTC. This rearrangement joins TRBV7-9 to TRBJ2-7; D possibly uses TRBD1 or TRBD2 (6 bases each). Per the germline V gene, CDR1 is SEHNR and CDR2 is FQNEAQ (reference sequence). Deletions cut 5 bases from V and 6 bases from J, with 17 bases between. The CDR3 runs 14 residues.

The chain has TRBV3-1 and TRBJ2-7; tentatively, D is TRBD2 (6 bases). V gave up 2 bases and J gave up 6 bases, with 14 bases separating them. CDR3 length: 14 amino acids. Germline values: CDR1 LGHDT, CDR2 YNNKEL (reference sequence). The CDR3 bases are TGTGCCAGCAGCCAAACCCTCGTGGGGGGCGAGCAGTACTTC. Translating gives CASSQTLVGGEQYF.

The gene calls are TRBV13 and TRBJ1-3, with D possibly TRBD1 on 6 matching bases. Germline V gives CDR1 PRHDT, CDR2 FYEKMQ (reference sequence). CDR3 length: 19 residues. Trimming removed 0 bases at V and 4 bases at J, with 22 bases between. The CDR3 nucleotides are TGTGCCAGCAGCTTAGGCGAGGTCAGGGGCCGCGGCGCCGGAAACACCATATATTTT. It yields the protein CASSLGEVRGRGAGNTIYF.

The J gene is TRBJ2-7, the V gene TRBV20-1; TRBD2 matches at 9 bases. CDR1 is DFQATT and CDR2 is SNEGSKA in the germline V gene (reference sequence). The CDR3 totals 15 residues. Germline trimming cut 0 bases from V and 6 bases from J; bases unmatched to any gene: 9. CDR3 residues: CSARDRSSGKGEQYF. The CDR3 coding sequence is TGCAGTGCTAGAGACCGATCTAGCGGGAAAGGCGAGCAGTACTTC.

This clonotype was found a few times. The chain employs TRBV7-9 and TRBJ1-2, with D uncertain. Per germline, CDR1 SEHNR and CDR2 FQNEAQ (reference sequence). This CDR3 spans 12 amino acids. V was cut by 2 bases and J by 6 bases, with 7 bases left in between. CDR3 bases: TGTGCCAGCAGCTTAAGGCCCGATGGCTACACCTTC. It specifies CASSLRPDGYTF.

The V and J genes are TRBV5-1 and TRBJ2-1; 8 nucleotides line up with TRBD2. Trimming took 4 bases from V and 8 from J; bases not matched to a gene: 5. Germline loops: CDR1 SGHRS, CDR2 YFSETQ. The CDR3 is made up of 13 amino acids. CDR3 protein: CASSRTSLDEQFF. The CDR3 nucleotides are TGCGCCAGCAGCAGGACTAGCCTGGATGAGCAGTTCTTC.

This CDR3 reads CSAGSDEQYF. The CDR3 coding sequence is TGCAGTGCTGGTTCCGACGAGCAGTACTTC. V and J are TRBV20-1 and TRBJ2-7; D unclear. This CDR3 is 10 amino acids long. Per germline, CDR1 DFQATT and CDR2 SNEGSKA (reference sequence). The V gene lost 5 bases and the J gene lost 5 bases, with 7 bases spanning the gap.

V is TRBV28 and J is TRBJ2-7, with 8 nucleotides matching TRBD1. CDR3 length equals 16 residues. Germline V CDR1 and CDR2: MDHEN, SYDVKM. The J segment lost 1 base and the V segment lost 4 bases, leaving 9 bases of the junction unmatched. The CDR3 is CASSSPDRGLSYEQYF. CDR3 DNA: TGTGCCAGCAGTTCCCCCGACAGGGGCCTTTCCTACGAGCAGTACTTC.

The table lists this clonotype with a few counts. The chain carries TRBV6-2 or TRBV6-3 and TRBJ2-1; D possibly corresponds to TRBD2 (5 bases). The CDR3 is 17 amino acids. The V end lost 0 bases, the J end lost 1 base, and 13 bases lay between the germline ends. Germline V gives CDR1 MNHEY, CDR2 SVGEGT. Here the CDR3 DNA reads TGTGCCAGCAGTTACTCGATGATGGGAGAATCCTACAATGAGCAGTTCTTC. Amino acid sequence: CASSYSMMGESYNEQFF.

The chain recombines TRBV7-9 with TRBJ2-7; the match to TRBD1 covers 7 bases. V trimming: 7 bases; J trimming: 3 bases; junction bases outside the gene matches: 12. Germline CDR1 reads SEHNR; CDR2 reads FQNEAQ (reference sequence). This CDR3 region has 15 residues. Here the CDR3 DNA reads TGTGCCAGCATCCCGACCGACAGGGCAGGCTACGAGCAGTACTTC. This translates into CASIPTDRAGYEQYF.

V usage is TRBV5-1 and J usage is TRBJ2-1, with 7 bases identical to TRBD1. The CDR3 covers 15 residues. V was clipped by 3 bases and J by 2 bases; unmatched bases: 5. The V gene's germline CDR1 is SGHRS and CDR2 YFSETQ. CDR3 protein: CASSYRDRAYNEQFF. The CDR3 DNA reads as TGCGCCAGCAGCTACCGGGACAGAGCCTACAATGAGCAGTTCTTC.

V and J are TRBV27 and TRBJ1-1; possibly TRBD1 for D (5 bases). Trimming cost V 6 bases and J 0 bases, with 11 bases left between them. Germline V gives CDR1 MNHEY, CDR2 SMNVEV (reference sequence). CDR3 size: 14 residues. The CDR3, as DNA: TGTGCCAGCAGCCGCGGGGGGATGAACACTGAAGCTTTCTTT. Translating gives CASSRGGMNTEAFF.